This section outlines one T cell receptor (beta chain) sequence together with its context. In the original workflow: Estimated nucleated cell counts came from reference gene primer amplification. Assay: immunoSEQ multiplex PCR; the TCRdb copy retains only in-frame clones and omits some. That table supplies the V and J calls and clone size; D and trimming were determined from the DNA. This sample yields 200,000 to 300,000 clones, of which under 90% are seen a single time; around 4.2% belongs to the top ten. The sample is drawn from a study of blood T cell repertoires in COVID-19. As for the study in general: Spain, Italy and the United States supplied samples that represented acute and convalescent COVID-19. PBMCs, B-cell-depleted T cells, or T cells were the source of the cDNA or gDNA that made up the material.

The sample comprised peripheral blood. The sequence was obtained from a man aged 55 to 70 with acute or convalescent COVID-19.

The CDR3: CASSVTRLADTQYF. DNA for the CDR3: TGTGCCAGCAGTGTGACCCGACTAGCAGATACGCAGTATTTT. The gene calls are TRBV2 and TRBJ2-3; tentative D call: TRBD2 (6 bases). Trimming pared 4 bases from V and 4 bases from J, leaving 12 bases between. This CDR3 is 14 amino acids long. CDR1 and CDR2 (germline): SNHLY, FYNNEI. Full variable domain (missing parts from reference TRBV2 and TRBJ2-3): EPEVTQTPSHQVTQMGQEVILRCVPISNHLYFYWYRQILGQKVEFLVSFYNNEISEKSEIFDDQFSVERPDGSNFTLKIRSTKLEDSAMYFCASSVTRLADTQYFGPGTRLTVL.